The subject of this entry is one TCR beta chain. Its target is not known. Only in-frame clones appear in the TCRdb table, and some are missing; sequencing was by immunoSEQ multiplex PCR. The sample includes over 100,000 clones, about 89% seen only once; the top ten take roughly 6.3%. The data stem from a study of T cell responses to AZD1222 COVID-19 vaccine. Overall study: Second-dose groups at about 4 or about 12 weeks were pooled.

General study results and limits: Baseline serostatus was positive in only a handful of AZD1222 recipients. The repertoires were collected only after the peak T cell response. Mapped onto spike, vaccine-associated CD4 TCRs spanned it and were dominant at 160-218 and 743-854.

The V and J ends lost 3 bases and 6 bases respectively, with 18 bases between them. Germline CDR1 reads SGHRS; CDR2 reads YFSETQ. The CDR3 length is 16 residues. The material sequenced was peripheral blood, taken on day 0 of AZD1222 vaccination. This clonotype was obtained from an adult in good health. V and J are TRBV5-1 and TRBJ2-2; D uncertain. Here the CDR3 reads CASSWNLAGNAGELFF. DNA for the CDR3: TGCGCCAGCAGCTGGAACTTGGCAGGAAATGCCGGGGAGCTGTTTTTT.